This T cell receptor beta chain was captured by sequencing in a study of blood T cell repertoires in COVID-19. On the study more broadly: Researchers got acute and convalescent COVID-19 samples from the United States, Italy and Spain. T cells, B-cell-depleted T cells, or PBMCs supplied cDNA or gDNA.

Original methodology: Counts of nucleated cells, estimated from reference gene primer amplification, were obtained. Clones were read by immunoSEQ multiplex PCR, and TCRdb kept only the in-frame ones, dropping some. Clone size and V and J calls were adopted from that table, with D and trimming inferred from the DNA. The data contain approximately 100,000 clones, 75% to 90% of them singletons. V lost 0 bases to trimming and J lost 0 bases; unmatched junction nucleotides: 7. Germline V lookup: CDR1 SGHRS, CDR2 YFSETQ. This CDR3 has 17 residues. The origin of this receptor is a human donor in a cohort sampled during active or convalescent COVID-19. The sample consisted of peripheral blood. The rearrangement uses TRBV5-1 and TRBJ2-3, with 7 bases aligning to TRBD2. The CDR3 DNA follows: TGCGCCAGCAGCTTGGCCACTGGGGGGGAGAGCACAGATACGCAGTATTTT. It yields the protein CASSLATGGESTDTQYF.